Presented here are 26 T cell receptor beta chains from one specimen sequenced in a study of early T cells in non-severe SARS-CoV-2 infection. TCRdb reprocessed the 5' RACE reads via MiXCR and lists one record per CDR3 protein. The table has tens of thousands of distinct CDR3 sequences, 10% to 12% seen once; the top ten hold 2.9%. The source was whole blood, collected at baseline. These receptors all stem from an adult who was a healthcare worker with PCR-confirmed SARS-CoV-2 infection or an uninfected control (not recorded which).

This clonotype was found many times. CDR3 loop: CASSLIGGQETQYF. CDR3 in DNA: TGTGCCAGCAGCTTAATCGGCGGCCAAGAGACCCAGTACTTC. The V call is TRBV11-2, the J call TRBJ2-5; D not certain. There are 14 residues in the CDR3. Germline CDR1 SGHAT, CDR2 FQNNGV. V was pared by 2 bases and J by 1 base, with 8 bases between.

The chain recombines TRBV10-3 with TRBJ2-3, with 8 bases aligning to TRBD2. The ends lost 6 bases at V and 7 bases at J; junction bases unmatched: 6. Germline values: CDR1 ENHRY, CDR2 SYGVKD. CDR3 length: 13 residues. CDR3 protein: CAISGGAGNTQYF. CDR3 in DNA: TGTGCCATCAGCGGGGGGGCTGGAAATACGCAGTATTTT.

This clonotype was seen a few times. The rearrangement links TRBV6-2 or TRBV6-3 to TRBJ2-7, with TRBD2 matching 9 bases. J gave up 9 bases and V 0 bases, and 12 bases lay outside the gene matches. The CDR3 length is 16 residues. Germline V CDR1 and CDR2: MNHEY, SVGEGT. Written as DNA, the CDR3 is TGTGCCAGCAGTTACTCGACTGTAGCGGGGGAATGGGGGCAGTACTTC. This translates into CASSYSTVAGEWGQYF.

This chain uses TRBV7-2 with TRBJ2-5; no definite D call. The CDR3 extends over 16 amino acids. The V gene's germline CDR1 is SGHTA and CDR2 FQGNSA. Trimming removed 1 base at V and 2 bases at J, with 14 bases between. The CDR3 DNA reads as TGTGCCAGCAGCTTAGGCAACCCGGCTTGGCAAGAGACCCAGTACTTC. Translated: CASSLGNPAWQETQYF. The variable domain in full, completed from reference TRBV7-2 and TRBJ2-5, reads GAGVSQSPSNKVTEKGKDVELRCDPISGHTALYWYRQSLGQGLEFLIYFQGNSAPDKSGLPSDRFSAERTGGSVSTLTIQRTQQEDSAVYLCASSLGNPAWQETQYFGPGTRLLVL.

At least ten counts were recorded for this clonotype. The chain joins TRBV12-3 or TRBV12-4 to TRBJ1-1, with D uncertain. Trimming took 6 bases from V and 1 from J, leaving 9 bases between them. This CDR3 region has 13 residues. In DNA form, the CDR3 reads TGTGCCAGCAGGGACCAGTCGAACACTGAAGCTTTCTTT. Amino acid sequence: CASRDQSNTEAFF.

This chain links TRBV6-2 or TRBV6-3 with TRBJ2-7; unclear D gene. Germline CDR1 reads MNHEY; CDR2 reads SVGEGT. The CDR3 consists of 14 residues. Trimming shortened V by 5 bases and J by 7 bases, and 18 bases separated the two germline ends. The CDR3 DNA reads as TGTGCCAGCAGTGAGGTTTCCCCCTTCGGAGAGCAGTACTTC. Translation: CASSEVSPFGEQYF.

This chain uses TRBV2 with TRBJ1-1, with 7 bases fitting TRBD1. CDR1 and CDR2 (germline): SNHLY, FYNNEI. The CDR3 has 17 residues. The V and J ends lost 0 bases and 2 bases, in that order; junction bases with no gene match: 9. The CDR3, as DNA: TGTGCCAGCAGTGAAGCTGTGAGAGGGGGCACTAACACTGAAGCTTTCTTT. This gives the protein CASSEAVRGGTNTEAFF.

This clonotype was counted a few times. The V gene is TRBV6-1, the J gene TRBJ2-3; D uncertain. The CDR3 contains 21 residues. V lost 0 bases and J lost 0, with 25 bases in between. Looked up from germline, CDR1 is MNHNS and CDR2 is SASEGT. CDR3 sequence: CASSEAYRGPPPSASTDTQYF. The CDR3 nucleotides are TGTGCCAGCAGTGAAGCGTATAGAGGACCCCCACCAAGTGCTAGCACAGATACGCAGTATTTT.

The table lists this clonotype with a few counts. This chain links TRBV29-1 with TRBJ2-7, with D possibly matching TRBD2 (5 bases). The CDR3 has 14 amino acids. Germline V CDR1 and CDR2: SQVTM, ANQGSEA. Trimming stripped 6 bases from V and 0 bases from J, with 15 bases between. The CDR3 sequence is CSVGNQLRSYEQYF. CDR3 nucleotides: TGCAGCGTCGGGAATCAGCTACGCTCCTACGAGCAGTACTTC.

In this sample, this clonotype turned up many times. V gene TRBV7-2 combines with J gene TRBJ2-3, with 11 bases that match TRBD2. The junction had 11 bases not matched to a gene; V was cut back by 0 bases and J by 0 bases. This CDR3 comprises 20 residues. CDR1 is SGHTA and CDR2 is FQGNSA in the germline V gene. CDR3 nucleotide sequence: TGTGCCAGCAGCTTAGCGCTGGGAACTAGCGGGAGCCCTAGCACAGATACGCAGTATTTT. The encoded protein is CASSLALGTSGSPSTDTQYF. The entire variable domain, with the rest obtained from reference TRBV7-2 and TRBJ2-3, is as follows: GAGVSQSPSNKVTEKGKDVELRCDPISGHTALYWYRQSLGQGLEFLIYFQGNSAPDKSGLPSDRFSAERTGGSVSTLTIQRTQQEDSAVYLCASSLALGTSGSPSTDTQYFGPGTRLTVL.

The sample holds many counts of this clonotype. The chain has TRBV5-4 and TRBJ1-2, with no clear D. The CDR3 is made up of 18 amino acids. The V and J ends lost 0 bases and 1 base respectively, with 19 bases between them. CDR1 is SGHNT, CDR2 YYREEE, per germline (reference sequence). This CDR3 reads CASSLGIGLRALNYGYTF. Written as DNA, the CDR3 is TGTGCCAGCAGCTTGGGAATAGGGCTCCGGGCCCTTAACTATGGCTACACCTTC. Full variable domain (outside the CDR3, taken from reference TRBV5-4 and TRBJ1-2): ETGVTQSPTHLIKTRGQQVTLRCSSQSGHNTVSWYQQALGQGPQFIFQYYREEENGRGNFPPRFSGLQFPNYSSELNVNALELDDSALYLCASSLGIGLRALNYGYTFGSGTRLTVV.

The V call is TRBV28, the J call TRBJ2-5; possible D gene TRBD2, 6 bases. This CDR3 comprises 14 residues. From germline, CDR1 is MDHEN and CDR2 SYDVKM. The V end lost 5 bases, the J end lost 5 bases, and 15 bases lay between the germline ends. As DNA, the CDR3 is TGTGCCAGCAGTCTGCAGTCGGCGGGGGAGACCCAGTACTTC. Translating gives CASSLQSAGETQYF.

This clonotype was detected a few times. The V gene is TRBV20-1, the J gene TRBJ2-5; D not certain. Trimming stripped 5 bases from V and 5 bases from J, with 15 bases between. The CDR3 consists of 13 residues. Germline CDR1 reads DFQATT; CDR2 reads SNEGSKA (reference sequence). CDR3 sequence: CSAPFEIGETQYF. DNA for the CDR3: TGCAGTGCTCCCTTCGAGATTGGGGAGACCCAGTACTTC.

This clonotype was seen more than once but under ten times. CDR3 DNA: TGCAGCGTTGAAGATAAAGGGGGTGGCACGGTCGAGCAGTACTTC. Translated, it gives CSVEDKGGGTVEQYF. The chain uses TRBV29-1 and TRBJ2-7; D may be TRBD1 (6 bases). Looked up from germline, CDR1 is SQVTM and CDR2 is ANQGSEA. V was shortened by 0 bases and J by 6 bases, with 18 bases between the two germline ends. The CDR3 has 15 amino acids.

This clonotype was observed at least ten times. The rearrangement uses TRBV6-5 and TRBJ1-2; no definite D call. V lost 0 bases and J 4 bases, leaving 9 bases between the germline ends. The V gene's germline CDR1 is MNHEY and CDR2 SVGAGI. The CDR3 runs to 14 residues. The DNA for the CDR3 is TGTGCCAGCAGTTACTCCCCCGTACCCTATGGCTACACCTTC. Its protein product is CASSYSPVPYGYTF.

In its sample, this clonotype was seen many times. V and J are TRBV7-6 and TRBJ2-3; D is unclear. CDR3 length: 12 amino acids. Per the germline V gene, CDR1 is SGHVS and CDR2 is FNYEAQ. Between the trimmed V and J ends, which lost 6 bases and 1 base, there was a span of 5 bases. The CDR3 DNA reads TGTGCCAGCAGGGACCGCACAGATACGCAGTATTTT. It translates to CASRDRTDTQYF.

The V call is TRBV6-2 or TRBV6-3, the J call TRBJ1-1; D ambiguous. CDR1 MNHEY and CDR2 SVGEGT come from the germline V gene. V was trimmed by 4 bases and J by 4 bases, leaving 13 bases between them. The CDR3 has 14 residues. The CDR3 region is CASSSSREATEAFF. CDR3 DNA sequence: TGTGCCAGCAGTTCTTCCCGGGAGGCCACTGAAGCTTTCTTT.

The gene calls are TRBV12-3 or TRBV12-4 and TRBJ2-3, with 7 positions matching TRBD2. The V gene end was trimmed by 3 bases and the J gene end by 4 bases; junction bases not matched to a gene: 4. The CDR3 is 14 amino acids. The CDR3 DNA reads as TGTGCCAGCAGTTTTGGGGGGGGAGCAGATACGCAGTATTTT. This encodes CASSFGGGADTQYF.

This clonotype was seen more than once but under ten times. The chain recombines TRBV12-3 or TRBV12-4 with TRBJ2-2; D might be TRBD1 (5 bases). This CDR3 has 16 residues. V gave up 3 bases and J gave up 4 bases, with 15 bases separating them. The CDR3 DNA is TGTGCCAGCAGTTTCGGTCAGGGTTTAAGCACCGGGGAGCTGTTTTTT. Its protein is CASSFGQGLSTGELFF.

This clonotype was observed a handful of times. The chain couples TRBV6-2 or TRBV6-3 to TRBJ2-7; 9 nucleotides line up with TRBD1. The CDR3 covers 13 residues. Germline V lookup: CDR1 MNHEY, CDR2 SVGEGT. V dropped 7 bases and J dropped 1; count of bases not matched to a gene: 2. DNA for the CDR3: TGTGCCAGCACCGGGACAGGGTCCTACGAGCAGTACTTC. It yields the protein CASTGTGSYEQYF.

The rearrangement links TRBV12-3 or TRBV12-4 to TRBJ1-5; D ambiguous. V was shortened by 1 base and J by 10 bases, with 11 bases between the two germline ends. The CDR3 extends over 13 amino acids. The CDR3 is CASSLGPGGPQHF. In nucleotides, the CDR3 is TGTGCCAGCAGTTTAGGGCCAGGTGGTCCCCAGCATTTT.

The J gene is TRBJ1-6, the V gene TRBV10-3; D might be TRBD1 (6 bases). The germline CDR1 and CDR2 sequences are ENHRY and SYGVKD. With 6 bases removed from V and 10 bases from J, the gap between germline ends came to 13 bases. This CDR3 has 13 residues. CDR3: CAIRDSQGSPLHF. DNA for the CDR3: TGTGCCATCAGGGACAGCCAGGGATCACCCCTCCACTTT.

At least ten counts were recorded for this clonotype. The chain recombines TRBV20-1 with TRBJ2-7; 9 bases line up with TRBD2. This CDR3 contains 12 residues. J gave up 6 bases and V 5 bases, and 5 bases lay outside the gene matches. Germline lookup yields CDR1 DFQATT and CDR2 SNEGSKA (reference sequence). The CDR3 reads CSAALAGTEQYF. The CDR3 coding sequence is TGCAGTGCTGCTCTAGCGGGGACCGAGCAGTACTTC.

The chain has TRBV2 and TRBJ1-1, with 10 bases fitting TRBD1. CDR3 length equals 13 residues. The germline CDR1 and CDR2 sequences are SNHLY and FYNNEI. V gave up 10 bases and J gave up 4 bases; unmatched junction bases: 6. Here the CDR3 DNA reads TGTGCCACGGTGGGACAGGGGATCACTGAAGCTTTCTTT. This codes for CATVGQGITEAFF.

This clonotype has only a few counts. This chain links TRBV11-2 with TRBJ2-2; 8 bases line up with TRBD2. The CDR3 has 15 residues. The V segment lost 5 bases and the J segment 8 bases; nucleotides outside the gene matches: 10. Looked up from germline, CDR1 is SGHAT and CDR2 is FQNNGV. Here the CDR3 reads CASSTPRGGKGELFF. For the CDR3, the DNA is TGTGCCAGCAGCACCCCCCGCGGGGGGAAAGGGGAGCTGTTTTTT.

This clonotype has a count of ten or more. This chain joins TRBV6-2 or TRBV6-3 and TRBJ2-1; TRBD2 agrees at 10 bases. The V gene's germline CDR1 is MNHEY and CDR2 SVGEGT. The V gene end was trimmed by 8 bases and the J gene end by 6 bases; junction bases not matched to a gene: 7. CDR3 size: 14 residues. As DNA, the CDR3 is TGTGCCAGCGGGCGAGCGGGGGGGCCCAATGAGCAGTTCTTC. It is translated as CASGRAGGPNEQFF.